The table lists the clone carrying this TCR beta chain with a few counts. Antigen unknown. This sample was taken from a study of T cell responses to AZD1222 COVID-19 vaccine. From germline, CDR1 is KGHDR and CDR2 SFDVKD. The CDR3 is 13 amino acids. The V gene lost 3 bases and the J gene lost 10 bases, with 14 bases spanning the gap. Findings and caveats of the study: Without day 14 samples, only post-peak T cell repertoires were studied. The study reported that nearly half of spike-specific TCRs target unmutated variant regions.

Assay used: immunoSEQ multiplex PCR; TCRdb lists only in-frame clones, some missing. The data show approximately 100,000 clones, roughly 90% seen once. This clonotype originated in an adult in good health. The J gene is TRBJ1-1, the V gene TRBV24-1; D might be TRBD1 (6 bases). This material consisted of peripheral blood, taken on day 0 of AZD1222 vaccination. CDR3 sequence: CATSDTQGLRAFF. The DNA of the CDR3 is TGTGCCACCAGTGATACGCAGGGGCTTAGAGCTTTCTTT.